One and the same sample provided the 19 T cell receptor beta chains below, sequenced in a study of memory CD4+ T cells and cytomegalovirus serostatus. The sort gate was single viable CD3+CD4+CD8-CD45RO+ cells for memory CD4+ T cells. Produced via immunoSEQ multiplex PCR; TCRdb's table is partial and in-frame only. The data show under 75,000 clones, over 60% seen once. The sample consisted of memory CD4+ T cells from blood. The receptor set was obtained from an adult in good health and CMV-seronegative. Some clones in this sample may be carry-over from other donors' samples.

Concerning this clone: Mismatch with germline at one junction end may stem from a read error. The rearrangement joins TRBV27 to TRBJ1-1; 7 bases are a match to TRBD1. This CDR3 comprises 24 residues. CDR1 is MNHEY and CDR2 is SMNVEV in the germline V gene (reference sequence). This chain's CDR3 is CASSLRGWGDSRPGGLALNTEAFF. The CDR3 region has the DNA TGTGCCAGCAGTTTACGGGGTTGGGGGGACTCCCGGCCAGGGGGTCTGGCGCTGAATACTGAAGCTTTCTTT.

The J gene is TRBJ2-2, the V gene TRBV5-1; D is undetermined. The CDR3 contains 14 residues. The V end was cut by 4 bases, the J end by 6 bases, with 13 bases between. Germline V gives CDR1 SGHRS, CDR2 YFSETQ. This chain's CDR3 is CASSTNEHSGELFF. DNA for the CDR3: TGCGCCAGCAGCACGAATGAACACTCCGGGGAGCTGTTTTTT.

The CDR3 protein is CASSLSVGLLADHEQFF. The CDR3 coding sequence is TGTGCCAGCAGCTTATCAGTCGGACTACTAGCGGACCATGAGCAGTTCTTC. V is TRBV7-8 and J is TRBJ2-1, with 8 bases that match TRBD2. There are 17 residues in the CDR3. Germline CDR1 is SGHVS and CDR2 is FQNEAQ. V lost 2 bases to trimming and J lost 8 bases; unmatched junction nucleotides: 14.

The V and J genes are TRBV7-8 and TRBJ2-1; D remains unclear. The CDR3 is made up of 12 amino acids. V dropped 1 base and J dropped 7 bases, with 5 bases sitting between them. The germline gives CDR1 SGHVS, CDR2 FQNEAQ. Written as DNA, the CDR3 is TGTGCCAGCAGCTTAGTAGGGAATGAGCAGTTCTTC. Its protein product is CASSLVGNEQFF.

V usage is TRBV7-9 and J usage is TRBJ1-5, with D unclear. Trimming took 1 base from V and 7 from J, leaving 5 bases between them. The germline CDR1 and CDR2 sequences are SEHNR and FQNEAQ (reference sequence). The CDR3 is 12 amino acids. The CDR3 DNA reads TGTGCCAGCAGCTTAGACGTGCAGCCCCAGCATTTT. This encodes CASSLDVQPQHF.

The CDR3, as DNA: TGTGCCAGCAGTGACAGTCCAAGCGAGCAGTACTTC. It codes for CASSDSPSEQYF. The chain uses TRBV6-6 and TRBJ2-7; D possibly corresponds to TRBD1 (5 bases). Per germline, CDR1 MNHNY and CDR2 SVGAGI (reference sequence). This CDR3 has 12 residues. Trimming took 5 bases from V and 6 from J, leaving 11 bases between them.

Details on this clone: Other nucleotide sequences in the sample specify the same CDR3. This sequence joins TRBV4-1 and TRBJ1-4; TRBD1 matches at 10 bases. Looked up from germline, CDR1 is MGHRA and CDR2 is YSYEKL. The V and J ends lost 0 bases and 10 bases, in that order; junction bases with no gene match: 8. The CDR3 length is 16 residues. This CDR3 is CASSQDHRGTGVKLFF. In DNA, the CDR3 is TGCGCCAGCAGCCAAGATCACCGCGGGACAGGGGTAAAACTGTTTTTT.

V gene TRBV5-1 combines with J gene TRBJ2-1; D gene unclear. This CDR3 contains 14 residues. Trimming removed 2 bases at V and 6 bases at J, with 12 bases between. The V gene's germline CDR1 is SGHRS and CDR2 YFSETQ. CDR3 in DNA: TGCGCCAGCAGCTTCGACCCCGGAATCAATGAGCAGTTCTTC. As protein: CASSFDPGINEQFF.

V is TRBV5-1 and J is TRBJ1-3; the D gene is possibly TRBD1 (5 bases). This CDR3 is built from 16 residues. V was cut by 4 bases and J by 0 bases, with 14 bases left in between. CDR1 and CDR2 from the germline V gene are SGHRS and YFSETQ. The CDR3 is CASSGGGAGSGNTIYF. CDR3 bases: TGCGCCAGCAGCGGCGGGGGAGCAGGCTCTGGAAACACCATATATTTT.

This chain connects TRBV9 to TRBJ2-1, with D tentatively TRBD2 (7 bases). Germline assignment: CDR1 SGDLS and CDR2 YYNGEE. The germline V and J ends were trimmed by 4 bases and 2 bases, with 13 bases remaining between them. The CDR3 has 15 residues. This CDR3 is CASSPRGGAYNEQFF. CDR3 DNA: TGTGCCAGCAGCCCCCGAGGGGGGGCCTACAATGAGCAGTTCTTC.

The DNA for the CDR3 is TGTGCCTGGACCCCCCGTGCCCCTACCGCCTATAATTCACCCCTCCACTTT. It codes for CAWTPRAPTAYNSPLHF. J is TRBJ1-6 and V is TRBV30; D is unclear. CDR3 size: 17 residues. The V and J ends lost 4 bases and 2 bases respectively, with 18 bases between them. Germline CDR1 is GTSNPN and CDR2 is SVGIG (reference sequence).

This chain joins TRBV14 and TRBJ2-1; 10 nucleotides agree with TRBD2. The CDR3 is 16 amino acids. Germline trimming cut 4 bases from V and 5 bases from J; bases unmatched to any gene: 8. Germline assignment: CDR1 SGHDN and CDR2 FVKESK. CDR3 nucleotides: TGTGCCAGCAGCCTTCCCCTAGCGGGAGAACACAATGAGCAGTTCTTC. This sequence encodes CASSLPLAGEHNEQFF.

The V call is TRBV6-5, the J call TRBJ2-2; D gene unclear. The CDR3 covers 13 residues. Trimming left V 0 bases short and J 5 bases short, with 4 bases between. Germline lookup yields CDR1 MNHEY and CDR2 SVGAGI. The DNA of the CDR3 is TGTGCCAGCAGTTACTCAGGGACCGGGGAGCTGTTTTTT. Translated, it gives CASSYSGTGELFF.

The chain uses TRBV13 and TRBJ2-5; D remains unclear. The tail of the sequence fits TRBJ2-7 better, so the J call may be wrong. Germline V gives CDR1 PRHDT, CDR2 FYEKMQ (reference sequence). This CDR3 is 13 amino acids long. Here the CDR3 DNA reads TGTGCCAGCAGCTCCTGGGGCTCCTACGAGCAGTACTTC. This sequence encodes CASSSWGSYEQYF.

This clone appeared a few times. This chain links TRBV6-5 with TRBJ1-1; TRBD1 matches at 7 bases. Germline-derived CDR1 and CDR2 are MNHEY and SVGAGI. This CDR3 contains 13 residues. With 10 bases clipped from V and 6 bases from J, the junction kept 11 bases outside the gene matches. CDR3 sequence reads: CATRQGQEAEAFF. In DNA, the CDR3 is TGTGCCACCCGACAGGGTCAGGAAGCTGAAGCTTTCTTT.

The CDR3 DNA sequence: TGCGCCACCCGCCGCGGGGTCGATGGCTACACCTTC. This encodes CATRRGVDGYTF. J is TRBJ1-2 and V is TRBV5-1; D is unresolved. Trimming took 9 bases from V and 6 from J, leaving 15 bases between them. Germline-derived CDR1 and CDR2 are SGHRS and YFSETQ. This CDR3 is 12 amino acids long.

The CDR3 DNA follows: TGTGCCTGGAGGTACAATTATAGGCCGGGACTAGCGGGAGATGGCAACGGAAATGAGCAGTTCTTC. This gives the protein CAWRYNYRPGLAGDGNGNEQFF. The chain combines TRBV30 with TRBJ2-1; 14 positions match TRBD2. CDR1 and CDR2 (germline): GTSNPN, SVGIG (reference sequence). This CDR3 comprises 22 residues. The V gene end was trimmed by 3 bases and the J gene end by 7 bases; junction bases not matched to a gene: 26.

The CDR3 here is CASSLPLIVGKTQYF. DNA for the CDR3: TGTGCCAGCAGCTTACCTCTCATCGTGGGTAAGACCCAGTACTTC. This rearrangement joins TRBV7-9 to TRBJ2-5; D gene ambiguous. V was pared by 2 bases and J by 6 bases, with 16 bases between. The CDR3 totals 15 residues. CDR1 is SEHNR and CDR2 is FQNEAQ in the germline V gene (reference sequence).

This clone was seen a single time. The chain is built from TRBV11-2 and TRBJ2-5; no firm D call. V was trimmed by 0 bases and J by 4 bases, leaving 3 bases between them. The germline gives CDR1 SGHAT, CDR2 FQNNGV. CDR3 length: 12 amino acids. DNA for the CDR3: TGTGCCAGCAGCTTAGACCGAGAGACCCAGTACTTC. This encodes CASSLDRETQYF.